This T cell receptor (beta chain) was sequenced in a study of radiotherapy plus CTLA-4 blockade in lung cancer. Across the study: Objective response was observed in roughly 20% of patients, and disease control in approximately 33%.

Whole-study results and caveats: Expansion of tumor-derived TCR clones was observed in blood after radiotherapy plus ipilimumab. Reports identified early blood T cell clone dynamics, with interferon-beta, as the best response predictor.

Libraries were prepared by immunoSEQ multiplex PCR; TCRdb keeps only in-frame clonotypes and omits some of them. The sample lists roughly 50,000 clones, 82% seen once, with approximately 3.3% in the top ten. CTLA-4 blockade using ipilimumab, together with focal radiation, was received by patients with chemo-refractory metastatic non-small-cell lung cancer. Deletions cut 4 bases from V and 0 bases from J, with 10 bases between. Per the germline V gene, CDR1 is SNHLY and CDR2 is FYNNEI. The CDR3 totals 15 residues. Notes on this clone: Its antigen is unidentified.

Sequenced here: peripheral blood, sampled from a patient treated with radiotherapy plus ipilimumab. The clonotype was recovered from a human donor with non-small cell lung cancer who had stable disease on radiotherapy plus ipilimumab. This rearrangement joins TRBV2 to TRBJ1-3; perhaps TRBD1 as D (6 bases). CDR3: CASSVQGSSGNTIYF. In DNA, the CDR3 is TGTGCCAGCAGTGTTCAGGGGAGCTCTGGAAACACCATATATTTT.